The 13 T cell receptor beta chains in this list originate from one sample, sequenced in a study of blood T cell repertoires in COVID-19. The table came from immunoSEQ multiplex PCR; TCRdb's copy has only in-frame clones and leaves some out. The table has roughly 97,000 clones, 70% to 85% seen once. The material sequenced was peripheral blood. These TCRs come from an elderly woman with active or convalescent COVID-19.

The V call is TRBV19, the J call TRBJ2-4, with TRBD1 as a possible D gene (5 bases). The CDR3 sequence is 17 residues long. Trimming took 3 bases from V and 0 from J, leaving 15 bases between them. Germline V gene sequence: CDR1 LNHDA, CDR2 SQIVND (reference sequence). This CDR3 is CASSMTEYTLAKNIQYF. CDR3 sequence (DNA): TGTGCCAGTAGTATGACAGAATATACGCTAGCCAAAAACATTCAGTACTTC. The whole variable domain, filled in from reference TRBV19 and TRBJ2-4, reads DGGITQSPKYLFRKEGQNVTLSCEQNLNHDAMYWYRQDPGQGLRLIYYSQIVNDFQKGDIAEGYSVSREKKESFPLTVTSAQKNPTAFYLCASSMTEYTLAKNIQYFGAGTRLSVL.

The V call is TRBV2, the J call TRBJ1-5, with 7 positions matching TRBD1. The germline CDR1 and CDR2 sequences are SNHLY and FYNNEI. CDR3 length: 15 residues. The junction had 7 bases not matched to a gene; V was cut back by 2 bases and J by 6 bases. The CDR3 protein is CASSERQGRRQPQHF. CDR3 bases: TGTGCCAGCAGTGAAAGACAGGGAAGGCGTCAGCCCCAGCATTTT. Full variable domain (remainder filled in from reference TRBV2 and TRBJ1-5): EPEVTQTPSHQVTQMGQEVILRCVPISNHLYFYWYRQILGQKVEFLVSFYNNEISEKSEIFDDQFSVERPDGSNFTLKIRSTKLEDSAMYFCASSERQGRRQPQHFGDGTRLSIL.

This chain uses TRBV5-5 with TRBJ1-6; 7 nucleotides agree with TRBD1. Germline CDR1 and CDR2: SGHKS and YYEKEE (reference sequence). CDR3 length: 15 residues. V gave up 2 bases and J gave up 9 bases; unmatched junction bases: 8. In DNA form, the CDR3 reads TGTGCCAGCAGCTTAAGTACAGGGGTTGTTTCACCCCTCCACTTT. Protein sequence: CASSLSTGVVSPLHF.

The rearrangement uses TRBV5-1 and TRBJ1-1; a weak D match, TRBD1 (6 bases). The CDR3 is made up of 14 amino acids. Germline V gives CDR1 SGHRS, CDR2 YFSETQ. V lost 6 bases to trimming and J lost 5 bases, with 17 bases between them. The CDR3 region has the DNA TGCGCCAGCACCGACCAGGGGTCTTCGACTGAAGCTTTCTTT. Protein sequence: CASTDQGSSTEAFF.

V and J are TRBV7-2 and TRBJ1-6; D is possibly TRBD1 (6 bases). V lost 3 bases to trimming and J lost 7 bases, with 10 bases between them. The CDR3 consists of 14 residues. Germline CDR1 is SGHTA and CDR2 is FQGNSA. The CDR3 bases are TGTGCCAGCAGCTTGCGACAGGCCAATTCACCCCTCCACTTT. It is translated as CASSLRQANSPLHF.

This clone was counted once. The J gene is TRBJ1-1, the V gene TRBV7-9; D ambiguous. V lost 2 bases and J lost 8, with 6 bases in between. Per the germline V gene, CDR1 is SEHNR and CDR2 is FQNEAQ (reference sequence). The CDR3 consists of 11 residues. As DNA, the CDR3 is TGTGCCAGCAGCTTAATGAGAGAAGCTTTCTTT. This encodes CASSLMREAFF.

The chain combines TRBV4-1 with TRBJ2-2; TRBD1 agrees at 8 bases. V was pared by 0 bases and J by 6 bases, with 6 bases of the junction left unmatched. This CDR3 has 16 amino acids. Germline assignment: CDR1 MGHRA and CDR2 YSYEKL. CDR3 sequence (DNA): TGCGCCAGCAGCCAAGAACTACAGGGGGGTGCCGGGGAGCTGTTTTTT. Amino acid sequence: CASSQELQGGAGELFF.

This clone was seen more than once but under ten times. The chain joins TRBV7-3 to TRBJ2-7, with 7 bases lining up with TRBD2. V shed 2 bases and J 2 bases; nucleotides not matched to a gene: 6. Germline V lookup: CDR1 SGHTA, CDR2 FQGTGA. This CDR3 comprises 15 residues. CDR3 residues: CASSLSSGGPYEQYF. The CDR3 nucleotides read TGTGCCAGCAGCTTATCTAGCGGAGGGCCCTACGAGCAGTACTTC.

By its share, this clone is medium-sized (0.01 to 0.1%). The J gene is TRBJ1-1, the V gene TRBV7-6; D gene unclear. With 5 bases removed from V and 4 bases from J, the gap between germline ends came to 11 bases. CDR1 is SGHVS, CDR2 FNYEAQ, per germline. The CDR3 covers 13 residues. CDR3 bases: TGTGCCAGCAGCCCCCCTGGGAGCACTGAAGCTTTCTTT. Encoded protein: CASSPPGSTEAFF.

J is TRBJ2-7 and V is TRBV9, with 7 positions matching TRBD1. Germline CDR1 is SGDLS and CDR2 is YYNGEE. V dropped 4 bases and J dropped 2; count of bases not matched to a gene: 9. This CDR3 has 15 residues. The CDR3 DNA sequence: TGTGCCAGCAGCCCCCCGACAGGGAAAACCTACGAGCAGTACTTC. Residues: CASSPPTGKTYEQYF.

This clone was recorded only once. The V and J genes are TRBV28 and TRBJ2-1; 8 bases are a match to TRBD1. Germline CDR1 is MDHEN and CDR2 is SYDVKM. The CDR3 spans 17 residues. The V segment lost 5 bases and the J segment 4 bases; nucleotides outside the gene matches: 13. The DNA of the CDR3 is TGTGCCAGCAGTCAACTCTTAACAGGGGGGATTTACAATGAGCAGTTCTTC. Translating gives CASSQLLTGGIYNEQFF.

The rearrangement joins TRBV9 to TRBJ2-2, with 9 positions matching TRBD1. The CDR3 is 16 amino acids. J lost 3 bases, V lost 4 bases, and 7 bases had no gene match. Germline lookup yields CDR1 SGDLS and CDR2 YYNGEE. This chain's CDR3 is CASSPQGARDTGELFF. The CDR3 bases are TGTGCCAGCAGCCCACAGGGGGCCAGGGACACCGGGGAGCTGTTTTTT. The full variable domain, completed using reference TRBV9 and TRBJ2-2, is DSGVTQTPKHLITATGQRVTLRCSPRSGDLSVYWYQQSLDQGLQFLIQYYNGEERAKGNILERFSAQQFPDLHSELNLSSLELGDSALYFCASSPQGARDTGELFFGEGSRLTVL.

V gene TRBV19 combines with J gene TRBJ1-5; D is uncertain. V lost 2 bases and J lost 5, with 13 bases in between. The germline CDR1 and CDR2 sequences are LNHDA and SQIVND (reference sequence). The CDR3 is 15 residues long. The chain's CDR3 is CASSIRLTSDQPQHF. CDR3 bases: TGTGCCAGTAGTATAAGACTTACCTCCGATCAGCCCCAGCATTTT.